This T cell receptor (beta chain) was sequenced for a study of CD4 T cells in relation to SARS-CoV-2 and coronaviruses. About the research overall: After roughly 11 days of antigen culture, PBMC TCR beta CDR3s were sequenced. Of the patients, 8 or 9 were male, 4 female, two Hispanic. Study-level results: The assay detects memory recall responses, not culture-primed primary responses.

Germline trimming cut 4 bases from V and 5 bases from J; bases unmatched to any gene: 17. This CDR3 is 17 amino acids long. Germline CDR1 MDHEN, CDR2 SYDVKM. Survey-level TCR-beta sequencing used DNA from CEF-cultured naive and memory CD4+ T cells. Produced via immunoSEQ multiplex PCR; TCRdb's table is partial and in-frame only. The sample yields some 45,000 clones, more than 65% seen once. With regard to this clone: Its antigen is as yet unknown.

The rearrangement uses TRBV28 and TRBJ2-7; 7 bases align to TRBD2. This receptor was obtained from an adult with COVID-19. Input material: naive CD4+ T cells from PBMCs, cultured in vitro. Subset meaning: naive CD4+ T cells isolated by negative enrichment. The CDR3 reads CASSSPGTWREKDEQYF. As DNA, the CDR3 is TGTGCCAGCAGTTCTCCAGGGACTTGGCGGGAGAAGGACGAGCAGTACTTC.